This paragraph covers one T cell receptor (beta chain) sequence. Its antigen is unknown. The data were obtained in a study of Ad26.COV2.S vaccination and SARS-CoV-2 variants. Overall study context: By the intramuscular route, Ad26.COV2.S was given once, or twice 56 days apart. Study results and caveats: Similar non-spike TCR breadth was seen in vaccine and placebo recipients. Considerable breadth of spike-specific CD8+ and CD4+ T cell responses has reportedly been documented following vaccination.

The junction had 9 bases not matched to a gene; V was cut back by 9 bases and J by 4 bases. The CDR3 runs to 14 residues. Germline values: CDR1 KGHSH, CDR2 LQKENI. Described treatment: 19 received Ad26.COV2.S at low or high dose, single or two shots; several received placebo; per-sample allocation not given. Vaccine and placebo recipients were sampled on day 63 after the first injection. Sequenced by immunoSEQ multiplex PCR; TCRdb stores in-frame clones only, minus some. The profile shows about 400,000 clones, under 90% of them singletons. The rearrangement uses TRBV18 and TRBJ2-7, with 10 positions matching TRBD1. The sample in question was peripheral blood, obtained in a trial of Ad26.COV2.S vaccine versus placebo. The source is a person between 18 and 65 years old who received the Ad26.COV2.S COVID-19 vaccine or a placebo. CDR3 amino acids: CASTKTGGEYEQYF. The CDR3 nucleotides read TGTGCCAGTACCAAGACAGGGGGCGAGTACGAGCAGTACTTC.